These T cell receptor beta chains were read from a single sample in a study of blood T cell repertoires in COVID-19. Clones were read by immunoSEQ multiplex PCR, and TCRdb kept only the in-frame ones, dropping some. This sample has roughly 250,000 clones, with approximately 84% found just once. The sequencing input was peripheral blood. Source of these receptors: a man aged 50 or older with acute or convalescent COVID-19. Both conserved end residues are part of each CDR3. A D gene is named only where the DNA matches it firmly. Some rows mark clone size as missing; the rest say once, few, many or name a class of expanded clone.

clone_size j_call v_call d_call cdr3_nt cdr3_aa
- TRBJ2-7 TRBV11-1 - TGTGCCAGCACCCGGACATCCAACTACGAGCAGTACTTC CASTRTSNYEQYF
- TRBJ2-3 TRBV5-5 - TGTGCCAGCAGCTTGGGACTAGTCACAGATACGCAGTATTTT CASSLGLVTDTQYF
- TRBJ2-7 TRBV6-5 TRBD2 TGTGCCAGCAGTTACAGCGGGAGTCGGGGCGAGCAGTACTTC CASSYSGSRGEQYF
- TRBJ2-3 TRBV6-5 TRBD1 TGTGCCAGCAGTTACTCTAGGGACAGAACAGATACGCAGTATTTT CASSYSRDRTDTQYF
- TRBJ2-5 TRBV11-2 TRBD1 TGTGCCAGCAGCTCCCGGGACAGGGAACAAGAGACCCAGTACTTC CASSSRDREQETQYF
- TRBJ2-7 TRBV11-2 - TGTGCCAGCGACAAGGACAGATTCTCCTACGAGCAGTACTTC CASDKDRFSYEQYF
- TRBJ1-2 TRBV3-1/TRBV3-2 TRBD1 TGTGCCAGCAGCCAAGGACAGGGGATGTTTGGCTACACCTTC CASSQGQGMFGYTF
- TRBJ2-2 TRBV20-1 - TGCAGTGCTAGTGTGTTCGCGAACACCGGGGAGCTGTTTTTT CSASVFANTGELFF
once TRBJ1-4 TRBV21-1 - TGTGCCAGCAGCAAAGCGACGGGGTCGGGACAGGTCTTAACAACTAATGAAAAACTGTTTTTT CASSKATGSGQVLTTNEKLFF
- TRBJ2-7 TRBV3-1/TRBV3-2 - TGTGCCAGCAGCCAAAAACTATGGCGGGACTACGAGCAGTACTTC CASSQKLWRDYEQYF
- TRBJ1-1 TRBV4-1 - TGCGCCAGCAGCCTTCCTCAAGGGGGACATCAATCGGCTTTCTTT CASSLPQGGHQSAFF
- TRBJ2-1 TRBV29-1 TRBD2 TGCAGCGCACTAGCGGGGGGCTCCTACAATGAGCAGTTCTTC CSALAGGSYNEQFF
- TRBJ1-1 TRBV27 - TGTGCCAGCAGTCCCTGGAGCCGACTGAACACTGAAGCTTTCTTT CASSPWSRLNTEAFF
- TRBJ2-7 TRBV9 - TGTGCCAGCAGCGTAGGGGAGCACTACGAGCAGTACTTC CASSVGEHYEQYF
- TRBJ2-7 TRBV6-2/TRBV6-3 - TGTGCCAGCAGTTCCTGGGGCTTCGGCGAGCAGTACTTC CASSSWGFGEQYF
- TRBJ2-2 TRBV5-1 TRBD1 TGCGCCAGCAGCTTGGGACAGGGATTCACCGGGGAGCTGTTTTTT CASSLGQGFTGELFF
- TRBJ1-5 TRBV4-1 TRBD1 TGCGCCAGCAGTCCCGGGACAGGAAATCAGCCCCAGCATTTT CASSPGTGNQPQHF
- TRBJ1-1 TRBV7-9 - TGTGCCAGCAGCCCACCGGTCGGGAACACTGAAGCTTTCTTT CASSPPVGNTEAFF
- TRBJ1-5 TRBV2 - TGTGCCAGCAGTGAATGGGGACATAGCAATCAGCCCCAGCATTTT CASSEWGHSNQPQHF
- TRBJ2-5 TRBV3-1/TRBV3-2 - TGTGCCAGCAGCTCCGGACAGCAAGAGACCCAGTACTTC CASSSGQQETQYF
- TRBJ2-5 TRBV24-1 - TGTGCCACCAGTGACATTGACAGAAACCAAGAGACCCAGTACTTC CATSDIDRNQETQYF
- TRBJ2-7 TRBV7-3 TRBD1 TGTGCCAGCAGCTTGGGACAGGGACGCGAGCAGTACTTC CASSLGQGREQYF
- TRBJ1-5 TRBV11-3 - TGTGCCAGCAGCTTAGAGGAGAATCAGCCCCAGCATTTT CASSLEENQPQHF
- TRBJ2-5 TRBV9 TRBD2 TGTGCCAGCAGCGTAGGTGACAGCGGGGGGCTCCAAGAGACCCAGTACTTC CASSVGDSGGLQETQYF
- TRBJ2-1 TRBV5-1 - TGCGCCAGCAAGCGGGTCACCTACAATGAGCAGTTCTTC CASKRVTYNEQFF
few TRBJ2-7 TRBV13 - TGTGCCAGCAGCTCCACGGGACTTACCTACGAGCAGTACTTC CASSSTGLTYEQYF
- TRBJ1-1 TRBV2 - TGTGCCAGCAGTGAATACTATCGGCCGGGGGCTGAAGCTTTCTTT CASSEYYRPGAEAFF
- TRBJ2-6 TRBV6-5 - TGTGCCAGCAGTTACTCCGGGGGAGGGGCCAACGTCCTGACTTTC CASSYSGGGANVLTF
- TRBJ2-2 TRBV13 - TGTGCCAGCAGCTCCTCAGGGGTGGACACCGGGGAGCTGTTTTTT CASSSSGVDTGELFF
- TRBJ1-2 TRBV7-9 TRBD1 TGTGCCAGCAGCTCGACAGAGGGACAGCCTGACTATGGCTACACCTTC CASSSTEGQPDYGYTF
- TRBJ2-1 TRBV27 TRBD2 TGTGCCAGCACCCCCGGGGGGGCCTACAATGAGCAGTTCTTC CASTPGGAYNEQFF
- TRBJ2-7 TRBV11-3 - TGTGCCAGCAGCTTGGACAGTTACGAGCAGTACTTC CASSLDSYEQYF
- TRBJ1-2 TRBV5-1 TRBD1 TGCGCCAGCAGCTTCGGACAGGTCCCCTATGGCTACACCTTC CASSFGQVPYGYTF
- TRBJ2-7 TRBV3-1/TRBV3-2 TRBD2 TGTGCCAGCAGCCAAGGACTAGCGGCCTACGAGCAGTACTTC CASSQGLAAYEQYF
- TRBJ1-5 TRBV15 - TGTGCCACCAGCAGAACAGGGAAGGTCGATCAGCCCCAGCATTTT CATSRTGKVDQPQHF
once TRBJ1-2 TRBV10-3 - TGTGCCATCAGCTCAGATTCTAACTATGGCTACACCTTC CAISSDSNYGYTF
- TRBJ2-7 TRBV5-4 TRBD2 TGTGCCAGCAGTCTCCGGGCGGGAGGAGCCTACGAGCAGTACTTC CASSLRAGGAYEQYF
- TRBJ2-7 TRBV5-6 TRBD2 TGTGCCAGCAGCAAGCCGGGACTAGCGGGAAACGAGCAGTACTTC CASSKPGLAGNEQYF
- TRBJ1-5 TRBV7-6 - TGTGCCAGCAGCTTAAGCGGGACACAGCCCCAGCATTTT CASSLSGTQPQHF
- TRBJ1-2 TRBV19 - TGTGCCAGTAGTATACTGCAGGAAAACTATGGCTACACCTTC CASSILQENYGYTF
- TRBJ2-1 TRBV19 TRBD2 TGTGCCAGTAGCCACCGGGGGGGACTAGCGGGAGTACAGGAGGAGCAGTTCTTC CASSHRGGLAGVQEEQFF
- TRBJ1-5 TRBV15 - TGTGCCACCAGCAGAGATCCCGGGTCGCGGCCCCAGCATTTT CATSRDPGSRPQHF
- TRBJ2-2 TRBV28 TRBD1 TGTGCCAGCAGTTTAGTAGACAGGGATACCGGGGAGCTGTTTTTT CASSLVDRDTGELFF
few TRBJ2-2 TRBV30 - TGTGCCTGGAGCTATGACAGTACCTCGAACACCGGGGAGCTGTTTTTT CAWSYDSTSNTGELFF
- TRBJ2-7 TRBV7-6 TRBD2 TGTGCCAGCAGCTTAGTCCCTAGCGGGAGGGTCTCCTACGAGCAGTACTTC CASSLVPSGRVSYEQYF
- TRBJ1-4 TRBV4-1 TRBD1 TGCGCCAGCAGCCAAAATGACAGGGGTTGGGAAAAACTGTTTTTT CASSQNDRGWEKLFF
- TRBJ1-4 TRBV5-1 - TGCGCCAGCAGCTTGGACAGGGTTCAGGAAAAACTGTTTTTT CASSLDRVQEKLFF
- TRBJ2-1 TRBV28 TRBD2 TGTGCCAGCGTGGGGGGGACTAGCGCGTACAATGAGCAGTTCTTC CASVGGTSAYNEQFF
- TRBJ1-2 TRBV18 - TGTGCCAGCTCACCACCGGAGGGTAACTATGGCTACACCTTC CASSPPEGNYGYTF